The next 9 T cell receptor beta chains were all read from a single sample in a study of siplizumab effects on memory and regulatory T cells. The data were produced by immunoSEQ multiplex PCR, yet TCRdb's version contains in-frame clones alone and is incomplete. The data show about 87,000 clones, with 94% seen just once and roughly 0.3% held by the top ten. The sequenced sample consisted of non-Treg CD4+ T cells sorted from blood. These receptors were obtained from a human donor in good health.

The chain couples TRBV7-9 to TRBJ2-7, with 9 nucleotides matching TRBD1. CDR1 is SEHNR, CDR2 FQNEAQ, per germline (reference sequence). Losses at the gene ends were 2 bases for V and 6 bases for J; bases not matched to a gene: 11. The CDR3 extends over 16 amino acids. The DNA for the CDR3 is TGTGCCAGCAGCTTATTCCTGGGACAGGGTGTTGGCGAGCAGTACTTC. It translates to CASSLFLGQGVGEQYF.

The chain couples TRBV11-2 to TRBJ1-3; D not resolved. Germline V CDR1 and CDR2: SGHAT, FQNNGV. Between the trimmed V and J ends, which lost 2 bases and 0 bases, there was a span of 11 bases. This CDR3 is built from 16 residues. The CDR3 DNA reads as TGTGCCAGCAGCTTAACGGTCACCGGCTCTGGAAACACCATATATTTT. Residues: CASSLTVTGSGNTIYF.

This sequence joins TRBV10-3 and TRBJ2-7; 7 bases agree with TRBD1. The CDR3 extends over 18 amino acids. J lost 5 bases, V lost 4 bases, and 20 bases had no gene match. Germline CDR1 and CDR2: ENHRY and SYGVKD. CDR3 sequence reads: CAISAGTESILGVNEQYF. The CDR3 coding sequence is TGTGCCATCAGTGCGGGGACAGAAAGCATCTTGGGCGTCAACGAGCAGTACTTC.

The CDR3 sequence is CASSLGRVGEKLFF. In nucleotides, the CDR3 is TGCGCCAGCAGCTTGGGCAGGGTAGGGGAAAAACTGTTTTTT. The chain carries TRBV5-1 and TRBJ1-4, with a weak D call TRBD1 (5 bases). CDR3 length: 14 residues. Looked up from germline, CDR1 is SGHRS and CDR2 is YFSETQ. Trimming shortened V by 0 bases and J by 8 bases, and 11 bases separated the two germline ends.

The rearrangement uses TRBV30 and TRBJ2-5; 8 bases are shared with TRBD2. The CDR3 has 14 amino acids. V lost 2 bases and J lost 1; bases outside the gene matches: 3. Looked up from germline, CDR1 is GTSNPN and CDR2 is SVGIG (reference sequence). In DNA form, the CDR3 reads TGTGCCTGGAGTTATACTAGCGGCCAAGAGACCCAGTACTTC. Amino acid sequence: CAWSYTSGQETQYF.

The chain employs TRBV29-1 and TRBJ2-1, with D possibly TRBD2 on 6 matching bases. V lost 7 bases to trimming and J lost 7 bases, with 26 bases between them. CDR1 SQVTM and CDR2 ANQGSEA come from the germline V gene. The CDR3 totals 16 residues. The CDR3 protein is CSAMGLLEGGDNEQFF. The CDR3 region has the DNA TGCAGCGCAATGGGACTCCTTGAGGGTGGTGATAATGAGCAGTTCTTC.

The rearrangement joins TRBV5-4 to TRBJ1-1; 10 bases match TRBD1. This CDR3 region has 16 residues. The V segment lost 4 bases and the J segment 0 bases; nucleotides outside the gene matches: 6. Germline CDR1 reads SGHNT; CDR2 reads YYREEE (reference sequence). The CDR3 region has the DNA TGTGCCAGCAGCAACGACAGGGGGCTCCTGAACACTGAAGCTTTCTTT. This encodes CASSNDRGLLNTEAFF.

V usage is TRBV19 and J usage is TRBJ2-7; 7 bases agree with TRBD1. This CDR3 is built from 17 residues. The ends lost 5 bases at V and 3 bases at J; junction bases unmatched: 16. In germline, CDR1 is LNHDA, CDR2 SQIVND (reference sequence). CDR3: CASSPSLPGQPIYEQYF. CDR3 nucleotides: TGTGCCAGTAGTCCCTCTTTACCGGGACAGCCGATCTACGAGCAGTACTTC. The full variable domain, rest sourced from reference TRBV19 and TRBJ2-7, is DGGITQSPKYLFRKEGQNVTLSCEQNLNHDAMYWYRQDPGQGLRLIYYSQIVNDFQKGDIAEGYSVSREKKESFPLTVTSAQKNPTAFYLCASSPSLPGQPIYEQYFGPGTRLTVT.

The chain couples TRBV7-2 to TRBJ2-3, with D possibly being TRBD1 (6 bases). CDR3 size: 15 residues. From germline, CDR1 is SGHTA and CDR2 FQGNSA. Trimming stripped 0 bases from V and 1 base from J, with 8 bases between. The CDR3: CASSLAGAGTDTQYF. The CDR3 DNA sequence: TGTGCCAGCAGCTTAGCGGGGGCGGGCACAGATACGCAGTATTTT.